This T cell receptor (beta chain) comes out of a study of cytomegalovirus exposure and HLA in healthy donors. This clone has just a few counts. Germline V gene data show CDR1 as SNHLY and CDR2 as FYNNEI. The CDR3 spans 12 residues. The V end lost 6 bases, the J end lost 8 bases, and 10 bases lay between the germline ends. The PCR made use of 60 Vbeta and 13 Jbeta primers. Sequencing was performed with immunoSEQ multiplex PCR; in TCRdb, only in-frame clones are kept and a portion is missing. The sample has about 92,000 clones; 60% to 80% are singletons. V and J are TRBV2 and TRBJ1-4, with a weak D call TRBD1 (5 bases). The origin of this receptor is a man aged 50-60 years in good health and CMV-seropositive. Sequenced material: PBMCs. DNA for the CDR3: TGTGCCAGCAGGGGGGAGGCGGAAAAACTGTTTTTT. Translation: CASRGEAEKLFF.